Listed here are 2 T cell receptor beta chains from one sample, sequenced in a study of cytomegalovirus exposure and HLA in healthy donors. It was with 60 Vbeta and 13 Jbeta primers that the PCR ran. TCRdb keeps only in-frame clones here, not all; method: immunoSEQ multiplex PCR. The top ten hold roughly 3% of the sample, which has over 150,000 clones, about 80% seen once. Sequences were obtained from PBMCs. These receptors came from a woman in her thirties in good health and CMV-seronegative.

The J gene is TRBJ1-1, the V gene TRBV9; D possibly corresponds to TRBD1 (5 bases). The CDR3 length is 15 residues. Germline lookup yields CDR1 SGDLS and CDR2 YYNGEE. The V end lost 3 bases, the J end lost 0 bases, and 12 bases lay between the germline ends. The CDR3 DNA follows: TGTGCCAGCAGCGCCCTGGGGGGAATGAACACTGAAGCTTTCTTT. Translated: CASSALGGMNTEAFF.

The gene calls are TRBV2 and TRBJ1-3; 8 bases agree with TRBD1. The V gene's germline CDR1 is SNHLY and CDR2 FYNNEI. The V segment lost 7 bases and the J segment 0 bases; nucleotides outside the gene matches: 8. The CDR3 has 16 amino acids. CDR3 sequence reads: CASKPRDRPSGNTIYF. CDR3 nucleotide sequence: TGTGCCAGCAAACCCCGGGACAGGCCCTCTGGAAACACCATATATTTT.